This TCR beta chain appears in the sequencing data of a study of shared T cell receptors in the human thymus. This CDR3 is 14 amino acids long. V lost 0 bases and J lost 7, with 11 bases in between. Germline V CDR1 and CDR2: SGDLS, YYNGEE. Assay used: immunoSEQ multiplex PCR; TCRdb lists only in-frame clones, some missing. This repertoire shows 700,000 or so clones, roughly 88% found once; its top ten account for about 0.0098%. In addition, the sample was reused for a study of human thymus T cells.

The V gene is TRBV9, the J gene TRBJ2-1, with a tentative D call TRBD2 (5 bases). The sequence derives from a girl under two years old with a congenital heart defect. Sequencing was done on a sample of thymocytes. In nucleotides, the CDR3 is TGTGCCAGCAGCGTAGCTCCAACGGGGAATGAGCAGTTCTTC. Its translation: CASSVAPTGNEQFF.